The T cell receptor (beta chain) described here comes from a study of blood T cells in healthy people across ages. Each donor supplied approximately 10 milliliters of peripheral blood. Germline CDR1 reads KGHDR; CDR2 reads SFDVKD. The CDR3 spans 15 residues. Through a sample-barcoded 5' primer and a J-beta primer mix, a second PCR was run for roughly 7 to 12 cycles. TCRdb re-called the 5' RACE reads with MiXCR, one entry per CDR3 protein. Seen here are around 800,000 distinct CDR3 sequences, roughly 50% observed once, and the top ten hold roughly two fifths. The clonotype comes from an elderly man in good health. The rearrangement links TRBV24-1 to TRBJ2-4, with 8 bases that match TRBD1. The tail of the sequence fits TRBJ2-7 better, so the J call may be wrong. The source material was blood. The CDR3 loop reads CATSDKGQDVSEQYF. In nucleotides, the CDR3 is TGTGCCACCAGTGATAAGGGACAGGATGTATCCGAGCAGTACTTC.